The subject of this entry is one T cell receptor beta chain. Germline V gene data show CDR1 as SEHNR and CDR2 as FQNEAQ (reference sequence). This CDR3 contains 15 residues. The V end was cut by 5 bases, the J end by 8 bases, with 21 bases between. This specimen belongs to a study of blood T cell repertoires in COVID-19. Study background: The United States, Italy and Spain provided the acute and convalescent COVID-19 samples.

Under the authors' procedure: By means of reference gene primer amplification, nucleated cell counts were estimated. TCRdb's table, derived via immunoSEQ multiplex PCR, lists solely in-frame clones and lacks some. V and J calls and clone size are as listed in that table; D and trimming were resolved from the DNA. Counted here are 55,000 to 75,000 clones, around 77% occurring once; the ten biggest clones make up 9% to 10%. The V gene is TRBV7-9, the J gene TRBJ1-2; D is possibly TRBD1 (5 bases). The source material was peripheral blood. This TCR derives from a human donor in a cohort sampled during active COVID-19. This CDR3 reads CASSPRDDRRGGYTF. The CDR3 region has the DNA TGTGCCAGCAGCCCCAGGGACGACCGTCGGGGGGGCTACACCTTC. Based on the CDR3 plus reference TRBV7-9 and TRBJ1-2, the full variable domain is DTGVSQNPRHKITKRGQNVTFRCDPISEHNRLYWYRQTLGQGPEFLTYFQNEAQLEKSRLLSDRFSAERPKGSFSTLEIQRTEQGDSAMYLCASSPRDDRRGGYTFGSGTRLTVV.